The entry that follows covers one TCR beta chain sequence. The target of this receptor is not known. Spanning cysteine to phenylalanine, the CDR3 consists of 15 amino acids. No DNA sequence is on record. CDR1 is given as SGHRS and CDR2 as YFSETQ, both from the germline V gene. This sample was included in a study of T cells expressing NK-cell markers (dated by TCRdb to about 2020). About the investigation overall: Three sorted T-cell subsets (CD3+CD56+NKG2C+, CD3+CD56+NKG2C- and CD3+CD56-NKG2C+) from about 8 donors had their TCR beta-chain repertoires profiled. All eight donors whose samples were sequenced were randomly selected healthy volunteers, three of them men and five women. Of the eight sequenced donors, seven were found to be HCMV-seropositive and one was found to be HCMV-seronegative. Illumina HiSeq 2000/2500, MiSeq or NextSeq was used to sequence libraries as 2 x 150 bp reads.

General study outcomes and caveats: Those dominant clonotypes were again the most abundant among CD3+CD56-NKG2C+ cells in a handful of donors, at about 25-60.1%. In a handful of donors, the dominant CD3+CD56+NKG2C+ clonotypes were among the top 10 CD8+ clonotypes and accounted for roughly 1.0-8% of CD8+ T cells. Whether the expanded NKG2C-expressing T cell clones were specific for HCMV antigens remained unclear.

The sequencer was an Illumina HiSeq 2000. 5'RACE template switching, by which a universal primer site and unique molecular identifiers were added, was used to make TCR beta cDNA libraries. cDNA synthesis was primed from the TCR beta constant segment, followed by two successive PCR amplification steps. For the original study's pipeline: MIGEC handled demultiplexing of the reads and grouping by UMI, while MiTCR was used to assemble and quantify clonotypes. To exclude erroneous sequences, only TCR cDNA sequences supported by at least two reads were retained. The tcR package was used for downstream repertoire analysis, and clonotypes were matched between fractions using CDR3 nucleotide sequence together with V segment. VDJmatch was used to annotate antigen specificity against VDJdb, with one amino acid substitution in CDR3 permitted. The reads went through TCRdb reprocessing, and each CDR3 protein sequence gets one entry with no DNA. TCRdb, not the authors, supplied the V and J calls. The table of this sample itemizes more than 400,000 distinct CDR3 sequences. The top ten hold 7.3% of the sample.

A commercial ELISA kit detecting HCMV-specific IgG in serum was used to determine HCMV serostatus. Peripheral blood mononuclear cells were isolated from blood by Ficoll density gradient centrifugation. Sequenced material: blood T cells: a sorted CD56 or NKG2C T cell subset, CD4+ or CD8+ T cells, or bulk PBMC T cells (not recorded which). The chain is encoded by TRBV5-1 joined to TRBJ2-5; TCRdb names TRBD1, which stays unverified in the absence of DNA. This receptor was identified in a woman aged 18 to 69 in good health. The CDR3 sequence is CASTRGQGAWETQYF.